A selection of T cell receptor beta chains follows, all from one sample in a study of CD8+ T cells in alopecia areata. Profiling relied on immunoSEQ multiplex PCR, and the TCRdb table lists in-frame clones only, not all of them. The sample lists about 100,000 clones, about 61% seen once, with about 16% in the top ten. Sample: CD8+ T cells sorted from blood, taken between weeks 55 and 65, from a patient treated with tofacitinib. These receptors were taken from a human donor with alopecia areata. Both conserved end residues are part of each CDR3. A D gene is named only where the DNA matches it firmly. Some rows mark clone size as missing; the rest say once, few, many or name a class of expanded clone.

j_gene,d_gene,v_gene,abundance,CDR3aa,CDR3nt
TRBJ1-2,NA,TRBV13,NA,CASRRASPGGKVDYGYTF,TGTGCCAGCCGGCGGGCAAGTCCGGGGGGAAAGGTGGACTATGGCTACACCTTC
TRBJ1-6,NA,TRBV5-1,NA,CASSLADVGINSPLHF,TGCGCCAGCAGCTTGGCCGATGTAGGGATCAATTCACCCCTCCACTTT
TRBJ2-3,NA,TRBV27,NA,CASSLSGRTDTQYF,TGTGCCAGCAGTTTATCGGGGCGCACAGATACGCAGTATTTT
TRBJ1-3,NA,TRBV7-6,few,CASSLDTSPGNTIYF,TGTGCCAGCAGCTTAGACACCTCCCCTGGAAACACCATATATTTT
TRBJ2-6,NA,TRBV13,many,CASSFSGSSGANVLTF,TGTGCCAGCAGCTTCTCGGGAAGCTCTGGGGCCAACGTCCTGACTTTC
TRBJ2-3,TRBD2,TRBV6-5,few,CASSYASGGADTQYF,TGTGCCAGCAGTTACGCTAGCGGGGGGGCCGATACGCAGTATTTT
TRBJ2-3,NA,TRBV10-3,few,CAISESISDTQYF,TGTGCCATCAGTGAGTCGATTTCAGATACGCAGTATTTT
TRBJ1-1,NA,TRBV7-8,NA,CASSKRTGKGRHWIEAFF,TGTGCCAGCAGCAAGAGAACAGGGAAAGGGCGTCATTGGATAGAAGCTTTCTTT
TRBJ1-6,NA,TRBV27,NA,CASRFQGGGRDSPLHF,TGTGCCAGCAGATTCCAGGGAGGGGGTAGGGATTCACCCCTCCACTTT
TRBJ1-1,TRBD1,TRBV27,NA,CASSPSKTGSPFTEAFF,TGTGCCAGCAGTCCCTCCAAGACAGGGTCCCCTTTCACTGAAGCTTTCTTT
TRBJ2-1,TRBD1,TRBV2,few,CASQPGQAYNEQFF,TGTGCCAGTCAACCGGGACAGGCCTACAATGAGCAGTTCTTC
TRBJ2-7,NA,TRBV9,NA,CASSDSRDASSYEQYF,TGTGCCAGCAGCGACTCTCGGGACGCAAGCTCCTACGAGCAGTACTTC
TRBJ1-1,NA,TRBV9,NA,CASSRGEAFF,TGTGCCAGCAGTAGGGGTGAAGCTTTCTTT
TRBJ1-4,TRBD1,TRBV6-6,NA,CASSYSARQGEGWVFF,TGTGCCAGCAGCTACTCCGCCCGACAGGGGGAGGGGTGGGTGTTTTTT